This TCR beta chain was identified in a study of cytomegalovirus exposure and HLA in healthy donors. Study-level findings and limits: In a later analysis, V- and J-gene trimming of beta chains associated with a DCLRE1C missense variant, replicated independently. Published work reported that the classifier diagnosed cytomegalovirus status with high specificity and sensitivity.

Trimming took off 0 bases at V and 7 bases at J, with 16 bases between the two ends. CDR3 length: 16 residues. CDR1 SGDLS and CDR2 YYNGEE come from the germline V gene. This PCR relied on a set of 60 Vbeta primers and 13 Jbeta primers. Profiling relied on immunoSEQ multiplex PCR, and the TCRdb table lists in-frame clones only, not all of them. This table holds over 130,000 clones, approximately 70% found once. The table lists this clone with many counts. Its antigen is undetermined. This sequence was found in a woman in her sixties or seventies in good health and CMV-seronegative. The sequencing input was PBMCs. V and J are TRBV9 and TRBJ1-4; D is ambiguous. As DNA, the CDR3 is TGTGCCAGCAGCGTAGGTCCGGGGTATGGTGCTGAAAAACTGTTTTTT. Its protein is CASSVGPGYGAEKLFF.